These T cell receptor beta chains were read from a single sample in a study of shared clonotypes between healthy human individuals. TCRdb's table, derived via immunoSEQ multiplex PCR, lists solely in-frame clones and lacks some. The table has some 2,500,000 clones, 80% to 95% seen once. Sequencing input: naive CD4+ T cells from PBMCs. The receptors were sampled from a man in his late teens or twenties in good health. Some clones in this sample may be carry-over from other donors' samples. Both conserved end residues are part of each CDR3. The order of the fields is D gene, V gene, J gene, clone size, CDR3 DNA, CDR3 protein. D genes are given only for firm matches. Only part of the rows carry a size: once, few, many, or a class if the clone is expanded.

>TRBD2|TRBV29-1|TRBJ2-3|.
TGCAGCGTTGCTCGGACTAGCCCAGGCACAGATACGCAGTATTTT
CSVARTSPGTDTQYF
>.|TRBV18|TRBJ1-1|few
TGTGCCAGCTCAGCGGATTTGAACACTGAAGCTTTCTTT
CASSADLNTEAFF
>.|TRBV5-1|TRBJ1-5|.
TGCGCCAGCAGCTTGGGCGCGGCTGATCAGCCCCAGCATTTT
CASSLGAADQPQHF
>.|TRBV30|TRBJ2-6|.
TGTGCCTGGAGTGTAGGAAACTCACACTCTGGGGCCAACGTCCTGACTTTC
CAWSVGNSHSGANVLTF
>.|TRBV15|TRBJ2-5|.
TGTGCCACCAGCAGAGATGGGGGCTCAGAGACCCAGTACTTC
CATSRDGGSETQYF
>TRBD1|TRBV7-9|TRBJ2-1|.
TGTGCCAGCAGCTTAGCGATGAGGGGGACAGGGTACAATGAGCAGTTCTTC
CASSLAMRGTGYNEQFF
>.|TRBV9|TRBJ1-1|.
TGTGCCAGCAGCGTAGAGGGTCGTGACACTGAAGCTTTCTTT
CASSVEGRDTEAFF
>.|TRBV18|TRBJ1-2|.
TGTGCCAGCTCACCCAGAATTGACCGGGCGGCCGGCTACACCTTC
CASSPRIDRAAGYTF
>.|TRBV2|TRBJ2-3|.
TGTGCCAGCAGAACAGGACAGACTAGCACAGATACGCAGTATTTT
CASRTGQTSTDTQYF
>TRBD1|TRBV28|TRBJ2-4|.
TGTGCCAGCAGGTCGGGGGGACAGGGCCGAGGCATTCAGTACTTC
CASRSGGQGRGIQYF
>TRBD1|TRBV11-2|TRBJ1-2|.
TGTGCCAGCAGCTTTGGACAGGGGAACTATGGCTACACCTTC
CASSFGQGNYGYTF
>TRBD1|TRBV11-2|TRBJ2-3|.
TGTGCCAGCAGGGGACAGGGTATGGCAGATACGCAGTATTTT
CASRGQGMADTQYF
>TRBD1|TRBV27|TRBJ1-2|.
TGTGCCAGCAGTTTGGTCCCTCCCAGGGTCCCTGACAGGGGGCGGGGGGGCTACACCTTC
CASSLVPPRVPDRGRGGYTF
>TRBD2|TRBV5-1|TRBJ2-7|.
TGCGCCAGCAGCTCTGCCTGGGGGACTAGCGGGAGGGCCTACGAGCAGTACTTC
CASSSAWGTSGRAYEQYF
>.|TRBV6-5|TRBJ1-1|.
TGTGCCAGCAGTTACAATGGGGACACTGAAGCTTTCTTT
CASSYNGDTEAFF
>TRBD2|TRBV9|TRBJ2-1|.
TGTGCCAGCAGTGACCCCATTCTAGCGGGAGGAGGGAATGAGCAGTTCTTC
CASSDPILAGGGNEQFF
>TRBD1|TRBV19|TRBJ1-1|.
TGTGCCAGTAGGAGGTACGCAGGGGGCATCGAGAACACTGAAGCTTTCTTT
CASRRYAGGIENTEAFF
>.|TRBV28|TRBJ1-2|.
TGTGCCAGCAGTTTAAAGTTTCGGGGTTTCGATGGCTACACCTTC
CASSLKFRGFDGYTF
>.|TRBV5-4|TRBJ2-7|.
TGTGCCAGCAGCTTGAAAGGGAGCTCCTACGAGCAGTACTTC
CASSLKGSSYEQYF
>.|TRBV5-6|TRBJ2-1|.
TGTGCCAGCAGCTTGGACTACAATGAGCAGTTCTTC
CASSLDYNEQFF
>TRBD1|TRBV13|TRBJ1-1|.
TGTGCCAGCAGCGCGACAGGGGCCAACTTCAACACTGAAGCTTTCTTT
CASSATGANFNTEAFF
>TRBD1|TRBV5-1|TRBJ1-5|.
TGCGCCAGCAGCCCGGGACAGGCTCATAGCAATCAGCCCCAGCATTTT
CASSPGQAHSNQPQHF
>.|TRBV5-4|TRBJ1-1|.
TGTGCCAGCAGTTGGGGGACGGGGGGGACTGAAGCTTTCTTT
CASSWGTGGTEAFF
>.|TRBV14|TRBJ1-2|.
TGTGCCAGCAGAAGTTCAGGGATCTATGGCTACACCTTC
CASRSSGIYGYTF
>.|TRBV7-9|TRBJ2-2|.
TGTGCCAGCAGCCCCCCTTTGAAGGGAGGTAACACCGGGGAGCTGTTTTTT
CASSPPLKGGNTGELFF
>.|TRBV5-1|TRBJ2-7|.
TGCGCCAGCAGCTTGGGGGCCCCGCCATCCTACGAGCAGTACTTC
CASSLGAPPSYEQYF
>TRBD1|TRBV7-9|TRBJ1-5|.
TGTGCCAGCAGCCCCGGCGGGACAGGAACCAATCAGCCCCAGCATTTT
CASSPGGTGTNQPQHF
>.|TRBV28|TRBJ2-7|.
TGTGCCAGCAGTGCCCCCGGACTGAGCTCCTACGAGCAGTACTTC
CASSAPGLSSYEQYF
>.|TRBV11-2|TRBJ2-7|.
TGTGCCAGCAGCTCCCCCCGGGTCTACGAGCAGTACTTC
CASSSPRVYEQYF
>.|TRBV9|TRBJ1-4|once
TGTGCCAGCAGCGTAGCGACGAATGAAAAACTGTTTTTT
CASSVATNEKLFF
>.|TRBV29-1|TRBJ2-7|.
TGCAGCGTAACCCGGGACCTCGACTCCTACGAGCAGTACTTC
CSVTRDLDSYEQYF
>.|TRBV9|TRBJ2-7|.
TGTGCCAGCAGCGTACGGCCGGAGACCTACGAGCAGTACTTC
CASSVRPETYEQYF
>.|TRBV5-1|TRBJ2-5|.
TGCGCCAGCAGCTCGGAGTCAGAGACCCAGTACTTC
CASSSESETQYF
>TRBD2|TRBV28|TRBJ2-7|.
TGTGCCAGCAGTTCACCCGGGACTAGCGGCTCCTACGAGCAGTACTTC
CASSSPGTSGSYEQYF
>.|TRBV10-3|TRBJ2-1|.
TGTGCCACCACAGGCTCAGGGAGAAGTGAGCAGTTCTTC
CATTGSGRSEQFF
>.|TRBV28|TRBJ2-7|.
TGTGCCAGCACCACCCCCGGTACGGGGACCTACGAGCAGTACTTC
CASTTPGTGTYEQYF
>.|TRBV6-4|TRBJ1-2|once
TGTGCCAGCAGTCCCGGACAGCCTTCGATCTATGGCTACACCTTC
CASSPGQPSIYGYTF
>TRBD2|TRBV25-1|TRBJ2-1|.
TGTGCCACGGCTGGGGCTAGCGGGAGGGACGAGCAGTTCTTC
CATAGASGRDEQFF
>.|TRBV6-9|TRBJ1-3|.
TGTGCCAGCAGGACCGAGACAGTCCATACCTTCTCTGGAAACACCATATATTTT
CASRTETVHTFSGNTIYF
>.|TRBV28|TRBJ1-1|.
TGTGCCAGCAGTTCCCCAGGGTTAGGTATGAACACTGAAGCTTTCTTT
CASSSPGLGMNTEAFF
>.|TRBV7-8|TRBJ2-2|.
TGTGCCAGCAGCTTTTTGACCGGGGAGCTGTTTTTT
CASSFLTGELFF
>.|TRBV6-1|TRBJ1-3|.
TGTGCCAGCAGGACGACAGGTATCGGCACCATATATTTT
CASRTTGIGTIYF
>.|TRBV19|TRBJ1-2|.
TGTGCCAGTAGTACTTACCGGGACGTGGACTATGGCTACACCTTC
CASSTYRDVDYGYTF
>TRBD2|TRBV6-5|TRBJ2-5|once
TGTGCCAGCAGTCGCCGACTAGCGGGAGGGACCCAGTACTTC
CASSRRLAGGTQYF
>TRBD2|TRBV11-2|TRBJ2-5|once
TGTGCCAGCAGCCGGGGACTAGCGGGAGGCATGGAGACCCAGTACTTC
CASSRGLAGGMETQYF
>TRBD1|TRBV4-3|TRBJ2-4|.
TGCGCCAGCAGCCAATCCACAGGGGGCAGAAACATTCAGTACTTC
CASSQSTGGRNIQYF
>TRBD1|TRBV11-2|TRBJ2-5|once
TGTGCCAGCAGATCACCGGGACAGGGTTGGGAAGAGACCCAGTACTTC
CASRSPGQGWEETQYF
>.|TRBV11-2|TRBJ2-1|.
TGTGCCAGCAGCAGGCCGGGTTCAGGGGAGCAGTTCTTC
CASSRPGSGEQFF
>TRBD1|TRBV2|TRBJ2-5|.
TGTGCCAGCAGTGGCCCCCCGGGACAGACAGGAGAGACCCAGTACTTC
CASSGPPGQTGETQYF
>.|TRBV6-1|TRBJ2-5|.
TGTGCCACCCTCTCCCTAGCGCTTAAAGAGACCCAGTACTTC
CATLSLALKETQYF
>TRBD1|TRBV7-2|TRBJ2-7|once
TGTGCCAGCAGCTCATGGCAGGGACAGGCCTACGAGCAGTACTTC
CASSSWQGQAYEQYF
>.|TRBV28|TRBJ1-2|.
TGTGCCAGCAACCTATGGGGGGCGAGTTCCCAGACCAACTATGGCTACACCTTC
CASNLWGASSQTNYGYTF
>TRBD1|TRBV18|TRBJ2-7|.
TGTGCCAGCTCACCAGGGACAGAAACCTACGAGCAGTACTTC
CASSPGTETYEQYF